One sample yielded the 27 T cell receptor beta chains listed below, sequenced in a study of blood T cell repertoires in COVID-19. Generated by immunoSEQ multiplex PCR, the TCRdb table keeps only in-frame clones and is missing some. The profile covers 150,000 to 200,000 clones, with 81% appearing a single time and approximately 12% taken by the ten largest. Sample: peripheral blood. Every receptor here comes from a woman of 80 years or more with COVID-19, enrolled during active disease.

The chain couples TRBV20-1 to TRBJ1-2; D gene uncertain. The CDR3 runs to 13 residues. The ends were cut back, 3 bases at V and 4 bases at J, with 12 bases in the middle. Per the germline V gene, CDR1 is DFQATT and CDR2 is SNEGSKA (reference sequence). CDR3 protein: CSASQYASYGYTF. The CDR3 DNA reads as TGCAGTGCTAGTCAGTATGCCAGCTATGGCTACACCTTC.

This chain joins TRBV30 and TRBJ1-3; TRBD1 might be the D (5 bases). This CDR3 is built from 13 residues. Trimming cost V 5 bases and J 1 base, with 9 bases left between them. From germline, CDR1 is GTSNPN and CDR2 SVGIG (reference sequence). This CDR3 reads CAWGRGSGNTIYF. The CDR3 nucleotides read TGTGCCTGGGGACGGGGGTCTGGAAACACCATATATTTT.

The chain links TRBV27 to TRBJ1-5; D perhaps matches TRBD1 (5 bases). Germline CDR1 reads MNHEY; CDR2 reads SMNVEV (reference sequence). V was clipped by 0 bases and J by 9 bases, with 9 bases between them. CDR3 length equals 13 residues. In nucleotides, the CDR3 is TGTGCCAGCAGTTTATCAGCAGGGCTGCCCCAGCATTTT. Translating gives CASSLSAGLPQHF.

CDR3 bases: TGTGCCAGCAGCTCTCCAGTCCGGGGGAGCACCGGGGAGCTGTTTTTT. Amino acid sequence: CASSSPVRGSTGELFF. The V gene is TRBV7-2, the J gene TRBJ2-2; a weak D match, TRBD2 (6 bases). The CDR3 is 16 residues long. The V end lost 4 bases, the J end lost 4 bases, and 16 bases lay between the germline ends. CDR1 and CDR2 (germline): SGHTA, FQGNSA.

The DNA of the CDR3 is TGTGCCAGCAGCCGGCTAGCGGTGCAAGAGACCCAGTACTTC. This codes for CASSRLAVQETQYF. The V and J genes are TRBV11-1 and TRBJ2-5; TRBD2 agrees at 7 bases. Per the germline V gene, CDR1 is SGHAT and CDR2 is FQDESV (reference sequence). The V gene end was trimmed by 5 bases and the J gene end by 2 bases; junction bases not matched to a gene: 5. The CDR3 is made up of 14 amino acids.

The chain uses TRBV2 and TRBJ2-7, with D perhaps TRBD2 (6 bases). The germline CDR1 and CDR2 sequences are SNHLY and FYNNEI. The CDR3 consists of 14 residues. V was shortened by 4 bases and J by 2 bases, with 12 bases between the two germline ends. CDR3 bases: TGTGCCAGCAGTGGGGCTAGCGAGCCCTACGAGCAGTACTTC. It yields the protein CASSGASEPYEQYF.

CDR3 sequence (DNA): TGTGCCAGCAGCTTATCGGGGACAGTCGACTATGGCTACACCTTC. Its translation: CASSLSGTVDYGYTF. The chain carries TRBV7-2 and TRBJ1-2, with 7 bases matching TRBD1. Germline V gene sequence: CDR1 SGHTA, CDR2 FQGNSA. The J segment lost 3 bases and the V segment lost 2 bases, leaving 6 bases of the junction unmatched. This CDR3 has 15 residues.

This clone showed up many times. This sequence joins TRBV27 and TRBJ2-7; D perhaps matches TRBD1 (5 bases). CDR1 MNHEY and CDR2 SMNVEV come from the germline V gene (reference sequence). The length of the CDR3 is 15 residues. V lost 1 base, J lost 0 bases, and 10 bases lay in between. CDR3 nucleotide sequence: TGTGCCAGCAGTTTATTCCTGGGGCACTCCTACGAGCAGTACTTC. It codes for CASSLFLGHSYEQYF.

The V and J genes are TRBV2 and TRBJ2-7; 7 nucleotides line up with TRBD1. This CDR3 has 14 residues. V shed 6 bases and J 1 base; nucleotides not matched to a gene: 6. Germline V gene data show CDR1 as SNHLY and CDR2 as FYNNEI. CDR3: CASRLGGGSYEQYF. CDR3 DNA sequence: TGTGCCAGCAGATTAGGGGGCGGATCCTACGAGCAGTACTTC.

CDR3 region: CASSLQGSGELFF. The CDR3 nucleotides read TGTGCCAGCAGCTTACAGGGCAGCGGGGAGCTGTTTTTT. J is TRBJ2-2 and V is TRBV7-2; possible D gene TRBD1, 5 bases. Deletions cut 2 bases from V and 7 bases from J, with 8 bases between. The CDR3 is 13 amino acids. Germline CDR1 and CDR2: SGHTA and FQGNSA.

This chain joins TRBV5-1 and TRBJ2-3; D is undetermined. The ends were cut back, 5 bases at V and 2 bases at J, with 12 bases in the middle. Per germline, CDR1 SGHRS and CDR2 YFSETQ. This CDR3 is 14 amino acids long. The CDR3 DNA sequence: TGCGCCAGCAGAGACTTTTCTGACACAGATACGCAGTATTTT. It specifies CASRDFSDTDTQYF.

J is TRBJ1-1 and V is TRBV5-8; D unresolved. The CDR3 contains 14 residues. CDR1 and CDR2 (germline): SGHTS, YDEGEE. The V end lost 0 bases, the J end lost 1 base, and 7 bases lay between the germline ends. CDR3 sequence (DNA): TGTGCCAGCAGCTTGGTTTCAGAGAACACTGAAGCTTTCTTT. Amino acids: CASSLVSENTEAFF. Full variable domain (missing parts from reference TRBV5-8 and TRBJ1-1): EAGVTQSPTHLIKTRGQQATLRCSPISGHTSVYWYQQALGLGLQFLLWYDEGEERNRGNFPPRFSGRQFPNYSSELNVNALELEDSALYLCASSLVSENTEAFFGQGTRLTVV.

This clone is a singleton in its sample. The chain uses TRBV29-1 and TRBJ2-1; D ambiguous. Trimming removed 0 bases at V and 3 bases at J, with 15 bases between. Germline V gene sequence: CDR1 SQVTM, CDR2 ANQGSEA. CDR3 size: 16 residues. CDR3 sequence: CSVEDPRSDRYNEQFF. The CDR3 DNA is TGCAGCGTTGAAGATCCGAGGAGTGACCGCTACAATGAGCAGTTCTTC.

J is TRBJ2-7 and V is TRBV21-1; the listed D gene, TRBD2, was not tested against the DNA. TRBV21-1 is noted as a pseudogene. The CDR3 contains 12 residues. CDR3 sequence: CASSKGSPEQYF. For the CDR3, the DNA is TGTGCCAGCAGCAAAGGGAGTCCCGAGCAGTACTTC.

The chain uses TRBV4-2 and TRBJ2-2; a possible D gene is TRBD2 (5 bases). CDR1 and CDR2 from the germline V gene are LGHNA and YNFKEQ. Trimming took 4 bases from V and 2 from J, leaving 14 bases between them. This CDR3 is 16 amino acids long. CDR3: CASSPIARDNTGELFF. CDR3 DNA sequence: TGTGCCAGCAGCCCCATAGCGAGGGATAACACCGGGGAGCTGTTTTTT.

The CDR3 loop reads CASSLRDRGYGYTF. The CDR3 DNA reads as TGTGCCAGCAGCCTCCGGGACAGGGGCTATGGCTACACCTTC. The V call is TRBV14, the J call TRBJ1-2; 10 nucleotides match TRBD1. V trimming: 4 bases; J trimming: 4 bases; junction bases outside the gene matches: 3. Germline V gene data show CDR1 as SGHDN and CDR2 as FVKESK. The CDR3 is 14 residues long.

The chain has TRBV4-3 and TRBJ1-2; no definite D call. The CDR3 is 14 amino acids. Trimming removed 1 base from V and 4 bases from J, with 10 bases in between. CDR1 is LGHNA, CDR2 YSLEER, per germline. The CDR3 DNA is TGCGCCAGCAGCCAAGGGTCAGGATCCTATGGCTACACCTTC. It encodes CASSQGSGSYGYTF.

The chain uses TRBV11-2 and TRBJ2-1; perhaps TRBD2 as D (5 bases). The CDR3 is 17 amino acids. Trimming left V 4 bases short and J 0 bases short, with 16 bases between. Germline-derived CDR1 and CDR2 are SGHAT and FQNNGV. CDR3 DNA: TGTGCCAGCAGCTCCCCTTCCGGCGGAGGCTCCTACAATGAGCAGTTCTTC. Protein product: CASSSPSGGGSYNEQFF. The entire variable domain, with the rest obtained from reference TRBV11-2 and TRBJ2-1, is as follows: EAGVAQSPRYKIIEKRQSVAFWCNPISGHATLYWYQQILGQGPKLLIQFQNNGVVDDSQLPKDRFSAERLKGVDSTLKIQPAKLEDSAVYLCASSSPSGGGSYNEQFFGPGTRLTVL.

This chain uses TRBV27 with TRBJ1-1, with a tentative D call TRBD1 (6 bases). CDR1 and CDR2 from the germline V gene are MNHEY and SMNVEV (reference sequence). The CDR3 totals 14 residues. V gave up 2 bases and J gave up 1 base, with 8 bases separating them. The CDR3, as DNA: TGTGCCAGCAGTTTAGCACAGGGGAACACTGAAGCTTTCTTT. It encodes CASSLAQGNTEAFF.

The chain links TRBV11-2 to TRBJ1-6; 7 bases align to TRBD1. The trim removed 5 bases at V and 7 bases at J, leaving 5 bases unmatched. Germline assignment: CDR1 SGHAT and CDR2 FQNNGV. This CDR3 is 14 amino acids long. The DNA for the CDR3 is TGTGCCAGCAGCCAGACAGGGCGAAATTCACCCCTCCACTTT. This gives the protein CASSQTGRNSPLHF. Together with reference TRBV11-2 and TRBJ1-6, the CDR3 gives the full variable domain: EAGVAQSPRYKIIEKRQSVAFWCNPISGHATLYWYQQILGQGPKLLIQFQNNGVVDDSQLPKDRFSAERLKGVDSTLKIQPAKLEDSAVYLCASSQTGRNSPLHFGNGTRLTVT.

This sequence joins TRBV6-5 and TRBJ1-1; possibly TRBD1 for D (6 bases). V dropped 2 bases and J dropped 7 bases, with 14 bases sitting between them. The CDR3 runs 14 residues. Germline CDR1 reads MNHEY; CDR2 reads SVGAGI. In DNA form, the CDR3 reads TGTGCCAGCAGTTACCGGACAGTCGTCGATGAAGCTTTCTTT. Translated: CASSYRTVVDEAFF.

This chain connects TRBV7-9 to TRBJ1-2; possible D gene TRBD1, 5 bases. Trimming left V 2 bases short and J 4 bases short, with 11 bases between. Germline CDR1 SEHNR, CDR2 FQNEAQ (reference sequence). CDR3 length: 14 amino acids. CDR3: CASSLIQGSYGYTF. The CDR3 DNA sequence: TGTGCCAGCAGCTTAATCCAGGGAAGCTATGGCTACACCTTC. The whole variable domain, filled in from reference TRBV7-9 and TRBJ1-2, reads DTGVSQNPRHKITKRGQNVTFRCDPISEHNRLYWYRQTLGQGPEFLTYFQNEAQLEKSRLLSDRFSAERPKGSFSTLEIQRTEQGDSAMYLCASSLIQGSYGYTFGSGTRLTVV.

The V gene is TRBV28, the J gene TRBJ1-1; a possible D gene is TRBD1 (5 bases). This CDR3 region has 15 residues. V dropped 3 bases and J dropped 4 bases, with 15 bases sitting between them. Germline V CDR1 and CDR2: MDHEN, SYDVKM. The chain's CDR3 is CASSLGPRRGTEAFF. The DNA for the CDR3 is TGTGCCAGCAGTTTGGGGCCTCGGAGGGGCACTGAAGCTTTCTTT. Together with reference TRBV28 and TRBJ1-1, the CDR3 gives the full variable domain: DVKVTQSSRYLVKRTGEKVFLECVQDMDHENMFWYRQDPGLGLRLIYFSYDVKMKEKGDIPEGYSVSREKKERFSLILESASTNQTSMYLCASSLGPRRGTEAFFGQGTRLTVV.

The chain is built from TRBV2 and TRBJ2-7; 7 nucleotides align to TRBD2. Germline CDR1 reads SNHLY; CDR2 reads FYNNEI. The CDR3 runs to 15 residues. Trimming took 0 bases from V and 3 from J; bases not matched to a gene: 5. The CDR3 loop is CASSEASGDYYEQYF. The CDR3 nucleotides read TGTGCCAGCAGTGAAGCGAGCGGGGACTACTACGAGCAGTACTTC. The full variable domain, completed using reference TRBV2 and TRBJ2-7, is EPEVTQTPSHQVTQMGQEVILRCVPISNHLYFYWYRQILGQKVEFLVSFYNNEISEKSEIFDDQFSVERPDGSNFTLKIRSTKLEDSAMYFCASSEASGDYYEQYFGPGTRLTVT.

This clone was counted once. This chain joins TRBV15 and TRBJ2-7; 7 nucleotides agree with TRBD2. Trimming removed 0 bases from V and 6 bases from J; junction bases left unmatched: 14. The CDR3 consists of 17 residues. Germline V gives CDR1 LNHNV, CDR2 YYDKDF (reference sequence). The CDR3 bases are TGTGCCACCAGCAGAGATGCGGCGGGGCTATCGGGGGGCGAGCAGTACTTC. Translated, it gives CATSRDAAGLSGGEQYF.

The CDR3 DNA reads as TGCGCCAGCAGCCAAGGCATTTTGAGGGAGTATGGGAATGAGCAGTTCTTC. Its translation: CASSQGILREYGNEQFF. The chain combines TRBV4-1 with TRBJ2-1; the D gene is possibly TRBD2 (5 bases). Per the germline V gene, CDR1 is MGHRA and CDR2 is YSYEKL. Trimming pared 1 base from V and 7 bases from J, leaving 20 bases between. CDR3 length: 17 residues.

This clone was seen only once. The chain is built from TRBV9 and TRBJ1-5, with D maybe TRBD1 (5 bases). Trimming shortened V by 0 bases and J by 0 bases, and 7 bases separated the two germline ends. The CDR3 loop spans 15 amino acids. Germline V gives CDR1 SGDLS, CDR2 YYNGEE. CDR3: CASSVVGDSNQPQHF. CDR3 DNA: TGTGCCAGCAGCGTAGTAGGGGATAGCAATCAGCCCCAGCATTTT.